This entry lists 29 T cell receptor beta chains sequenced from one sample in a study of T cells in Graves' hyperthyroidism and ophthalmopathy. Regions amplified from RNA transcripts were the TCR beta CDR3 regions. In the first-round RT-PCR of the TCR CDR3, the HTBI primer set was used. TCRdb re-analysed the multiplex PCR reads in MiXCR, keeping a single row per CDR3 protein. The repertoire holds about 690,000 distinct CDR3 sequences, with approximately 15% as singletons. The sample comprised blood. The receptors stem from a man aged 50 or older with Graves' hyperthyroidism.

CDR3: CASSLDGHYEQYF. CDR3 in DNA: TGTGCCAGCAGTTTGGACGGACACTACGAGCAGTACTTC. J is TRBJ2-7 and V is TRBV28, with D perhaps TRBD1 (5 bases). The V gene lost 3 bases and the J gene lost 3 bases, with 9 bases spanning the gap. The CDR3 contains 13 residues. Germline CDR1 and CDR2: MDHEN and SYDVKM.

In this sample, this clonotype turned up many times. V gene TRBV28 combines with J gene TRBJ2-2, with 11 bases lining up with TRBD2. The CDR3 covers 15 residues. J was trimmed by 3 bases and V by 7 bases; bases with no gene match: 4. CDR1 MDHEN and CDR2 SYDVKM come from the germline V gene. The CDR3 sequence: CASNLLAGDTGELFF. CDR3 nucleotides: TGTGCCAGCAACCTACTAGCGGGGGACACCGGGGAGCTGTTTTTT.

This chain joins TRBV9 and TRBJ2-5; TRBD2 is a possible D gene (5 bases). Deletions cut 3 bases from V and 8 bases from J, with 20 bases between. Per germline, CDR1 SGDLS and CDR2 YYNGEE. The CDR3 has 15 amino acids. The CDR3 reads CASSAFGVGVDTQYF. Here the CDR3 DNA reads TGTGCCAGCAGCGCCTTCGGTGTGGGAGTCGATACCCAGTACTTC. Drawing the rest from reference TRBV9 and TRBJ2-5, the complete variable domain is DSGVTQTPKHLITATGQRVTLRCSPRSGDLSVYWYQQSLDQGLQFLIQYYNGEERAKGNILERFSAQQFPDLHSELNLSSLELGDSALYFCASSAFGVGVDTQYFGPGTRLLVL.

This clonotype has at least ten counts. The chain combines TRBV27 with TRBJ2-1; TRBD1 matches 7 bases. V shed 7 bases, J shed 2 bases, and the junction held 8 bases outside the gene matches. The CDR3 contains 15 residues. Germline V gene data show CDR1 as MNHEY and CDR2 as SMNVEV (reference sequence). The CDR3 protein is CASTLGDSAYNEQFF. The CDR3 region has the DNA TGTGCCAGCACCCTTGGGGACAGTGCCTACAATGAGCAGTTCTTC.

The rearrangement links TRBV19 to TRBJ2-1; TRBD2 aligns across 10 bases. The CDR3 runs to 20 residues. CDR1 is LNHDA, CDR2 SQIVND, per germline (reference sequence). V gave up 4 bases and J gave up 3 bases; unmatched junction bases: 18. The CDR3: CASSTPDLVWASGSYNEQFF. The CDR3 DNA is TGTGCCAGTAGTACCCCTGACCTCGTTTGGGCTAGCGGGAGCTACAATGAGCAGTTCTTC.

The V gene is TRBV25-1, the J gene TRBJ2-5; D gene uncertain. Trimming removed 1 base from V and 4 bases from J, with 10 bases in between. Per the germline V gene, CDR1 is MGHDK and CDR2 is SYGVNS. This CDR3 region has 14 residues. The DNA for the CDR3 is TGTGCCAGCAGTGAATTTGTAGGTGGAGAGACCCAGTACTTC. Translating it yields CASSEFVGGETQYF.

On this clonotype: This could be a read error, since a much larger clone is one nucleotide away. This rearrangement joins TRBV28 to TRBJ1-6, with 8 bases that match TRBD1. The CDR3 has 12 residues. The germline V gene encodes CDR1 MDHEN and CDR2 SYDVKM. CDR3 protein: CLSQGANSPLHF. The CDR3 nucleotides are TGTTTGTCGCAGGGGGCCAATTCACCCCTCCACTTT.

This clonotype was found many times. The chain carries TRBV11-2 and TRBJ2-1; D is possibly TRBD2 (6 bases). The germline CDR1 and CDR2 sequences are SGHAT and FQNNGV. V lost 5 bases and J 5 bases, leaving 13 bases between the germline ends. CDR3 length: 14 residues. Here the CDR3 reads CASSARDWNNEQFF. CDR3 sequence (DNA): TGTGCCAGCAGCGCCCGGGACTGGAACAATGAGCAGTTCTTC.

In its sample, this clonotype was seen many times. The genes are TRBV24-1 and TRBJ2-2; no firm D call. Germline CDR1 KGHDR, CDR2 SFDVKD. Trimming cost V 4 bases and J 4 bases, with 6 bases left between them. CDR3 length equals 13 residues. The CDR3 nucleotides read TGTGCCACCAGTGACAGGACCACCGGGGAGCTGTTTTTT. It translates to CATSDRTTGELFF.

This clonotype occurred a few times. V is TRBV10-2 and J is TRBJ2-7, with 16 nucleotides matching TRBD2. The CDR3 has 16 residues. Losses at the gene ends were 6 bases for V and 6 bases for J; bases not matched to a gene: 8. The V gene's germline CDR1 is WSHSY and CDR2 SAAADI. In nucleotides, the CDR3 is TGCGCCAGCAGCCTAGGGACTAGCGGGAGGGAGAGCGAGCAGTACTTC. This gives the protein CASSLGTSGRESEQYF.

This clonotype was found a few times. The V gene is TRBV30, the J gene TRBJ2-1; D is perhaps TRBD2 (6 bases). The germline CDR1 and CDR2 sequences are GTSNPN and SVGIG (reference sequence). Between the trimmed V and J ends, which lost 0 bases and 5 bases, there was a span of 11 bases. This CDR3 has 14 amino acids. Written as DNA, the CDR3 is TGTGCCTGGAGTGTTATAGCGGACGACAATGAGCAGTTCTTC. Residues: CAWSVIADDNEQFF.

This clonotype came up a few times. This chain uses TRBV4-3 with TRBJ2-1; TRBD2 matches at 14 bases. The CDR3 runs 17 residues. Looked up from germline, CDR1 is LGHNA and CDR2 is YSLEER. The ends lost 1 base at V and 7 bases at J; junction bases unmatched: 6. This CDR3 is CASSQGGGTSGRNEQFF. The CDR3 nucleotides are TGCGCCAGCAGCCAAGGAGGGGGGACTAGCGGGAGAAATGAGCAGTTCTTC.

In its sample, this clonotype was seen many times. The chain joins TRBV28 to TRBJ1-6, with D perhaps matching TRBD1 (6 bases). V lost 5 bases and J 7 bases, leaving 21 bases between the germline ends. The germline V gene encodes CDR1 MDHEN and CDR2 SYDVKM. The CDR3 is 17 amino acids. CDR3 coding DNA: TGTGCCAGCAGTCCAACAAGCGCCGGGGGCGGGAATTCACCCCTCCACTTT. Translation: CASSPTSAGGGNSPLHF.

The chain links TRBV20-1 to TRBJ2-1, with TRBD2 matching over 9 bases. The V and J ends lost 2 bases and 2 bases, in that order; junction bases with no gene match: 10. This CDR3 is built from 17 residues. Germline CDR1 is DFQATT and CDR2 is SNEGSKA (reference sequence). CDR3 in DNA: TGCAGTGCTAGAAGTCTAGCGGGGTCTAAGGCCTACAATGAGCAGTTCTTC. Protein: CSARSLAGSKAYNEQFF.

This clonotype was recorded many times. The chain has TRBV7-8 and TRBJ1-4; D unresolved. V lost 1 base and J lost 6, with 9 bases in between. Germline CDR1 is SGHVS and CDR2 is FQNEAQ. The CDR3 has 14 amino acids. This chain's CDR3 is CASSLGRTHEKLFF. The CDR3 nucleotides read TGTGCCAGCAGCTTAGGCCGAACGCATGAAAAACTGTTTTTT.

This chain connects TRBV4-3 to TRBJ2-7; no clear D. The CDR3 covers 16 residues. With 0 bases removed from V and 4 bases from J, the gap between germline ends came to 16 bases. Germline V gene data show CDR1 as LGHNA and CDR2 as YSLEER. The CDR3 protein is CASSQDLRAGLYEQYF. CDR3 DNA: TGCGCCAGCAGCCAAGATCTTCGCGCCGGTTTATACGAGCAGTACTTC.

For the CDR3, the DNA is TGCAGTGCTAGACTTGGTTCGCGCGTTGGCAATCAGCCCCAGCATTTT. Encoded protein: CSARLGSRVGNQPQHF. The chain carries TRBV20-1 and TRBJ1-5; unclear D gene. Germline V gene sequence: CDR1 DFQATT, CDR2 SNEGSKA (reference sequence). The length of the CDR3 is 16 residues. The V end was cut by 2 bases, the J end by 2 bases, with 16 bases between.

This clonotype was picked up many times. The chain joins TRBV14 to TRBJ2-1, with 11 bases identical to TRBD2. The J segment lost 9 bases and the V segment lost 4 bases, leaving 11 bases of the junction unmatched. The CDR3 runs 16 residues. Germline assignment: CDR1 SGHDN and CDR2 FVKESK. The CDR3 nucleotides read TGTGCCAGCAGCCCCTCGGCACTAGCGGGAGTGGGTGAGCAGTTCTTC. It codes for CASSPSALAGVGEQFF. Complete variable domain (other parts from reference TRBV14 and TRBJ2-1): EAGVTQFPSHSVIEKGQTVTLRCDPISGHDNLYWYRRVMGKEIKFLLHFVKESKQDESGMPNNRFLAERTGGTYSTLKVQPAELEDSGVYFCASSPSALAGVGEQFFGPGTRLTVL.

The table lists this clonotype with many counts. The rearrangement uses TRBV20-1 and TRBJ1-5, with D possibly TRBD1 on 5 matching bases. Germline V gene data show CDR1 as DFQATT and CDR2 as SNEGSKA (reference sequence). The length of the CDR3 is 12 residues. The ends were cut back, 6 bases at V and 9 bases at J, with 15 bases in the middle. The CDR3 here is CSAPGGFGPQHF. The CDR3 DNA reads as TGCAGTGCCCCTGGGGGGTTCGGGCCCCAGCATTTT.

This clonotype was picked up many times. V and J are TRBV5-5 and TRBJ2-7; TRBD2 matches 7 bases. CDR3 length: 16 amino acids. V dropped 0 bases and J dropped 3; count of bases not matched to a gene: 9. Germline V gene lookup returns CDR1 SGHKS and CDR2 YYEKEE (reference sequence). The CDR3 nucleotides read TGTGCCAGCAGCTTGGCCAGGGCTAGCGGAATCTACGAGCAGTACTTC. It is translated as CASSLARASGIYEQYF.

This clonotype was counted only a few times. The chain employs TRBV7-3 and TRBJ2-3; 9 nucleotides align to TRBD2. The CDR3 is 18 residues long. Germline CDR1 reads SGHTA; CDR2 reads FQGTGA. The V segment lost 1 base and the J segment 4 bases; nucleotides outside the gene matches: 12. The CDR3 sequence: CASSLNPGFGGRADTQYF. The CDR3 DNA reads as TGTGCCAGCAGCTTAAACCCCGGCTTCGGCGGGAGGGCAGATACGCAGTATTTT.

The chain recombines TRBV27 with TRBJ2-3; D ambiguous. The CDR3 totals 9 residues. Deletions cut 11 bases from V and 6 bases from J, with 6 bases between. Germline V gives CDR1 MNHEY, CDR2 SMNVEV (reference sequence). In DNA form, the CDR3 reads TGTGCCGCTGGGGATACGCAGTATTTT. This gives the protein CAAGDTQYF.

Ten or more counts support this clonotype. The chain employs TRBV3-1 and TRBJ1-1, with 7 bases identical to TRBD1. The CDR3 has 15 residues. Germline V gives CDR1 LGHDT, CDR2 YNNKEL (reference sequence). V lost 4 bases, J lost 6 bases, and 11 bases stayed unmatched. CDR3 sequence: CASSREGGGAAEAFF. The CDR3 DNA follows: TGTGCCAGCAGCCGGGAGGGAGGGGGCGCGGCTGAAGCTTTCTTT.

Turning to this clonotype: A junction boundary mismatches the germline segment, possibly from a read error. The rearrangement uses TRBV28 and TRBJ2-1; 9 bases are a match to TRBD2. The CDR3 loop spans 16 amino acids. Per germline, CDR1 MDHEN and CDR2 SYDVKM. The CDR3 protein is CASSLYSGSSCNEQFF. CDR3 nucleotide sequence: TGTGCCAGCAGTTTATATAGCGGGAGCTCCTGCAATGAGCAGTTCTTC.

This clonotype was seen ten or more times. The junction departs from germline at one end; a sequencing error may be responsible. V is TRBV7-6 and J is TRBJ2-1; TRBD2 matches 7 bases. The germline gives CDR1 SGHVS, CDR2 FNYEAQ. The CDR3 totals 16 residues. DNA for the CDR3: TGTGCCAGCAGCTTAGATGGCGGGAGCTCCTACAATGAACAGTTCTTC. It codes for CASSLDGGSSYNEQFF.

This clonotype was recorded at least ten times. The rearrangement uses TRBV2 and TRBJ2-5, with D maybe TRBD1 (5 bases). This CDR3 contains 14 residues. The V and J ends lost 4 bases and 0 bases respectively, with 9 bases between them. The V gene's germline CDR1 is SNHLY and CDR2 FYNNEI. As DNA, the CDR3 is TGTGCCAGCAGTGCTCTGACAGACCAAGAGACCCAGTACTTC. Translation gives CASSALTDQETQYF.

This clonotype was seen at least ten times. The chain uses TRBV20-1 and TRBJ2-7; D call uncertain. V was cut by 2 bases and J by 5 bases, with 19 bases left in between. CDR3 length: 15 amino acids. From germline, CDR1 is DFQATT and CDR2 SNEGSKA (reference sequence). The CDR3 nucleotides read TGCAGTGCTAGATCTCACCGAGGCAAACGTGACGAGCAGTACTTC. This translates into CSARSHRGKRDEQYF.

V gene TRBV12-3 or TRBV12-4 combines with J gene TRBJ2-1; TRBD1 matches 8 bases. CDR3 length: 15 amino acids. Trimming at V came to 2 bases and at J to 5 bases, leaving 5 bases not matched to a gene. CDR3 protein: CASSLQGAADNEQFF. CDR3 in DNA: TGTGCCAGCAGTTTACAGGGGGCTGCGGACAATGAGCAGTTCTTC.

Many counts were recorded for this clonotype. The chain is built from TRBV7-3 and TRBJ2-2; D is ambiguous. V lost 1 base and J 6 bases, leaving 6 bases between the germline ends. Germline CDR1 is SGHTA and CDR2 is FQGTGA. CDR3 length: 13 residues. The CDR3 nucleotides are TGTGCCAGCAGCTTAAACATCCCCGGGGAGCTGTTTTTT. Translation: CASSLNIPGELFF.